What follows are 15 T cell receptor beta chains derived from one specimen sequenced in a study of T cell clones after liver transplantation. Assay used: immunoSEQ multiplex PCR; TCRdb lists only in-frame clones, some missing. The repertoire holds roughly 70,000 clones, approximately 80% seen once, with about 0.6% in the top ten. Sequencing was performed on CD4+ T cells from blood, taken before liver transplant. Receptors originate from a human donor who received a liver transplant.

The chain joins TRBV28 to TRBJ1-5; D call uncertain. Per the germline V gene, CDR1 is MDHEN and CDR2 is SYDVKM. This CDR3 is 17 amino acids long. With 4 bases removed from V and 1 base from J, the gap between germline ends came to 17 bases. CDR3 sequence reads: CASSSISTERSNQPQHF. In DNA, the CDR3 is TGTGCCAGCAGTTCCATATCGACGGAGCGGAGCAATCAGCCCCAGCATTTT.

This rearrangement joins TRBV6-5 to TRBJ1-1; TRBD1 is a possible D gene (6 bases). The CDR3 length is 15 residues. Germline V gene data show CDR1 as MNHEY and CDR2 as SVGAGI. The V and J ends lost 5 bases and 4 bases respectively, with 17 bases between them. CDR3 nucleotide sequence: TGTGCCAGCAGTACCCCCAGGGGAGTCGGCACTGAAGCTTTCTTT. Its protein product is CASSTPRGVGTEAFF.

For the CDR3, the DNA is TGTGCCAGCAGTTCCATGACAGTCCCCTACAATGAGCAGTTCTTC. As protein: CASSSMTVPYNEQFF. The rearrangement uses TRBV28 and TRBJ2-1; D might be TRBD1 (5 bases). This CDR3 is built from 15 residues. V lost 4 bases, J lost 2 bases, and 12 bases lay in between. Germline CDR1 reads MDHEN; CDR2 reads SYDVKM.

The chain employs TRBV15 and TRBJ2-5; possibly TRBD1 or TRBD2 for D (5 bases each). V was trimmed by 5 bases and J by 6 bases, leaving 19 bases between them. The CDR3 is made up of 15 amino acids. Germline V CDR1 and CDR2: LNHNV, YYDKDF (reference sequence). CDR3 sequence: CATSVGTPAMKTQYF. Here the CDR3 DNA reads TGTGCCACCAGCGTCGGGACCCCTGCTATGAAGACCCAGTACTTC.

This clone was counted between two and nine times. The chain recombines TRBV7-6 with TRBJ2-7; D may be TRBD1 (7 bases). This CDR3 is 15 amino acids long. Per the germline V gene, CDR1 is SGHVS and CDR2 is FNYEAQ. V was pared by 5 bases and J by 6 bases, with 20 bases between. The DNA of the CDR3 is TGTGCCAGCAGCCCCAGGCAGGGGGGCCACGCCGAGCAGTACTTC. Encoded protein: CASSPRQGGHAEQYF.

The chain uses TRBV28 and TRBJ1-1; 9 bases map to TRBD1. The CDR3 loop spans 14 amino acids. The J segment lost 6 bases and the V segment lost 2 bases, leaving 4 bases of the junction unmatched. Looked up from germline, CDR1 is MDHEN and CDR2 is SYDVKM. CDR3 in amino acids: CASSLVQGASEAFF. The CDR3 nucleotides are TGTGCCAGCAGTTTAGTACAGGGGGCATCTGAAGCTTTCTTT.

The chain employs TRBV30 and TRBJ2-3, with D tentatively TRBD2 (5 bases). CDR1 and CDR2 (germline): GTSNPN, SVGIG (reference sequence). The CDR3 is 13 residues long. V was trimmed by 7 bases and J by 0 bases, leaving 11 bases between them. The CDR3 nucleotides read TGTGCCTACTCGGGGATTAGCACAGATACGCAGTATTTT. This encodes CAYSGISTDTQYF.

This sequence joins TRBV6-5 and TRBJ1-2; no firm D call. V lost 4 bases and J 4 bases, leaving 16 bases between the germline ends. The CDR3 is made up of 15 amino acids. Germline V gives CDR1 MNHEY, CDR2 SVGAGI. The CDR3 DNA is TGTGCCAGCAGTTCGACCCCCTCCGGCGGCTATGGCTACACCTTC. The encoded protein is CASSSTPSGGYGYTF.

J is TRBJ1-2 and V is TRBV30, with D uncertain. CDR1 and CDR2 from the germline V gene are GTSNPN and SVGIG (reference sequence). This CDR3 is built from 12 residues. V was pared by 2 bases and J by 4 bases, with 8 bases between. The CDR3 loop is CAWSNAGYGYTF. The CDR3 coding sequence is TGTGCCTGGAGTAACGCAGGCTATGGCTACACCTTC.

The chain has TRBV5-1 and TRBJ1-1; TRBD1 matches 7 bases. Trimming took 5 bases from V and 0 from J; bases not matched to a gene: 10. This CDR3 spans 16 amino acids. The germline V gene encodes CDR1 SGHRS and CDR2 YFSETQ. This CDR3 reads CASRPRQGTMNTEAFF. Written as DNA, the CDR3 is TGCGCCAGCAGACCCCGACAGGGCACTATGAACACTGAAGCTTTCTTT.

The rearrangement joins TRBV2 to TRBJ1-1; possible D gene TRBD1, 6 bases. Germline CDR1 SNHLY, CDR2 FYNNEI. The length of the CDR3 is 15 residues. V dropped 5 bases and J dropped 3 bases, with 16 bases sitting between them. The CDR3 DNA reads as TGTGCCAGCAGTCTATTCGGGGGCGTGGACACTGAAGCTTTCTTT. Translation: CASSLFGGVDTEAFF.

The chain carries TRBV18 and TRBJ2-3; D is tentatively TRBD1 or TRBD2 (5 bases each). Germline loops: CDR1 KGHSH, CDR2 LQKENI. V was pared by 1 base and J by 6 bases, with 5 bases between. The CDR3 has 12 residues. The DNA of the CDR3 is TGTGCCAGCTCACCACGGGGGGATACGCAGTATTTT. It yields the protein CASSPRGDTQYF.

The chain links TRBV7-2 to TRBJ2-3, with TRBD1 as a possible D gene (6 bases). Per germline, CDR1 SGHTA and CDR2 FQGNSA. Trimming stripped 4 bases from V and 7 bases from J, with 18 bases between. The CDR3 spans 15 residues. DNA of the CDR3: TGTGCCAGCAGCTCACCACAGGGTGGTAGAAATACGCAGTATTTT. Amino acids: CASSSPQGGRNTQYF.

V gene TRBV5-6 combines with J gene TRBJ1-1; 10 bases agree with TRBD1. V was pared by 3 bases and J by 0 bases, with 5 bases of the junction left unmatched. The CDR3 has 16 amino acids. Germline-derived CDR1 and CDR2 are SGHDT and YYEEEE. CDR3 sequence (DNA): TGTGCCAGCAGCTGGGACAGGGGTGGAATGAACACTGAAGCTTTCTTT. Amino acids: CASSWDRGGMNTEAFF. Based on the CDR3 plus reference TRBV5-6 and TRBJ1-1, the full variable domain is DAGVTQSPTHLIKTRGQQVTLRCSPKSGHDTVSWYQQALGQGPQFIFQYYEEEERQRGNFPDRFSGHQFPNYSSELNVNALLLGDSALYLCASSWDRGGMNTEAFFGQGTRLTVV.

The genes are TRBV2 and TRBJ2-3, with 10 bases fitting TRBD2. This CDR3 contains 15 residues. The germline gives CDR1 SNHLY, CDR2 FYNNEI. V gave up 7 bases and J gave up 4 bases; unmatched junction bases: 8. CDR3 DNA: TGTGCCAGCATTCGAGCTAGCGGGAGACCAGATACGCAGTATTTT. It codes for CASIRASGRPDTQYF.